This TCR beta chain was retrieved from a study of blood T cell repertoires in COVID-19. For the study at large: Sites across the United States, Italy and Spain contributed samples from acute and convalescent COVID-19.

Original processing methods: Reference gene primer amplification yielded estimated nucleated cell counts. Profiling relied on immunoSEQ multiplex PCR, and the TCRdb table lists in-frame clones only, not all of them. V and J calls and clone size come straight from that table; D and trimming were deduced from the DNA. The sample has a few hundred thousand clones, 65% to 90% seen once. Germline lookup yields CDR1 MNHEY and CDR2 SMNVEV (reference sequence). V gave up 5 bases and J gave up 1 base; unmatched junction bases: 5. This CDR3 has 15 amino acids. This receptor was identified in a man between 45 and 60 years old with acute or convalescent COVID-19. The sequencing sample was made of peripheral blood. This sequence joins TRBV27 and TRBJ1-2; 9 nucleotides align to TRBD1. The CDR3 loop is CASSNNRGRNYGYTF. CDR3 nucleotide sequence: TGTGCCAGCAGTAATAACAGGGGGCGTAACTATGGCTACACCTTC.